This T cell receptor beta chain was identified in a study of shared clonotypes between healthy human individuals. A word on this clone: Its antigen is currently unknown.

Study results and limitations: Sampling was confined to blood; repertoires within tissues likely differ.

Replicate PCRs were loaded with 250 to 300 ng DNA from unsorted PBMC, around 28,000 T cell genomes. The table came from immunoSEQ multiplex PCR; TCRdb's copy has only in-frame clones and leaves some out. The sample has about 470,000 clones; 79% are singletons. Germline CDR1 reads PRHDT; CDR2 reads FYEKMQ (reference sequence). J gave up 0 bases and V 1 base, and 3 bases lay outside the gene matches. This CDR3 spans 15 amino acids. The sequenced material came from PBMCs. The gene calls are TRBV13 and TRBJ2-7; 7 nucleotides agree with TRBD2. The source is a woman between 40 and 55 years old in good health. Some clones in this sample may be carry-over from other donors' samples. The CDR3 nucleotides read TGTGCCAGCAGCTTAGAGCGGGAACCCTCCTACGAGCAGTACTTC. This codes for CASSLEREPSYEQYF. Full variable domain (missing parts from reference TRBV13 and TRBJ2-7): AAGVIQSPRHLIKEKRETATLKCYPIPRHDTVYWYQQGPGQDPQFLISFYEKMQSDKGSIPDRFSAQQFSDYHSELNMSSLELGDSALYFCASSLEREPSYEQYFGPGTRLTVT.